This T cell receptor (beta chain) derives from a study of persistence of HIV-infected CD4 T cells. The libraries were made with immunoSEQ version 4 in survey mode. Profiled with immunoSEQ multiplex PCR; TCRdb holds only in-frame clones, not every one. The sample lists approximately 7,000 clones, approximately 80% seen once, with roughly 68% in the top ten. Trimming left V 4 bases short and J 3 bases short, with 6 bases between. Germline V lookup: CDR1 DFQATT, CDR2 SNEGSKA (reference sequence). This CDR3 has 11 residues. The stimulus was lysate of CMV-infected fibroblasts, roughly 10 ug/mL. CD4+ T cells upregulating both CD40 ligand and CD69 were sorted as responding cells. Details on this clone: Its matching antigen is unknown.

The TCR originated in an adult woman with HIV who was CMV-seropositive. The chain employs TRBV20-1 and TRBJ1-1; D not resolved. This specimen was CD4+ T cells sorted from PBMCs after 18-hour stimulation, taken from a patient who received antiretroviral therapy. CDR3 in amino acids: CSANGYTEAFF. CDR3 bases: TGCAGTGCTAACGGTTACACTGAAGCTTTCTTT.